This paragraph reports one T cell receptor beta chain. What antigen it recognizes has not been identified. No clone much larger than this one lies a single base away; base qualities are absent. TCRbeta CDR3 regions were amplified from genomic DNA using the immunoSEQ Assay, a bias-controlled multiplex PCR. The paper's processing steps were these. The number of nucleated cells in each sample was estimated from the amplification of reference gene primers within the assay. To quantify the absolute abundance of each unique TCRbeta CDR3 rearrangement, sequence reads were collapsed and filtered. For each sample, productive Simpson clonality was calculated as the square root of Simpson's diversity index across productive rearrangements. The source is immuneACCESS, and TCRdb retained only in-frame sequences with V and J called. Part of the clones is not carried over; for the studies checked, unresolved V genes explain less than half of this, and the remainder is unexplained. That table furnishes V, J and clone size, whereas the DNA furnished D and trimming. This sample gives 250,000 or so clones in total; around nine tenths of them show up just once. The ten largest clones capture 1.3% to 1.5% of the sample.

Whole blood was collected in K2EDTA tubes by collaborating institutions according to the institutions' own protocols. Collaborator samples were shipped for TCRbeta analysis as frozen whole blood, isolated PBMCs, or DNA extracted from either sample type. These data come from a study of blood T cell repertoires in COVID-19 (dated by TCRdb to the early 2020s). For context, the study as a whole: Collaborator samples came from the United States, Italy and Spain and covered acute and convalescent phases of COVID-19. The prospective study material was composed of cDNA or gDNA derived from T cells, B-cell-depleted T cells, or PBMCs. Subjects who had been exposed to COVID-19, were actively infected with it, or had recovered from it provided the deeply sampled blood TCRbeta repertoires that made up the dataset. The repertoires were made available in a free public database intended to serve as a resource for research on the immune response to SARS-CoV-2. The samples were drawn from the first 160 participants of the ongoing ImmuneRACE study and from 950 to 1,500 subjects provided by 6 global collaborators. A de-identified subject ID, COVID-19 status, age in years and sex were almost always included in the sample metadata. HLA class I and class II types, where available, came from metadata supplied by the sample provider rather than from assay-based typing.

Results and caveats for the whole study, not just this receptor: Clinical and demographic metadata were provided uncurated, with the amount varying by source and participant.

In the germline V gene, CDR1 corresponds to SGHTA and CDR2 to FQGNSA. After removal of 0 bases from V and 6 bases from J, the junction retains 5 bases not matched to a gene. Taken from cysteine to phenylalanine, the CDR3 has 16 residues. Here the CDR3 DNA is all that survives: 48 bases in frame from base 1. This clonotype was obtained from a man at least 80 years old with acute or convalescent COVID-19. Sample: peripheral blood. The chain employs TRBV7-2 and TRBJ2-3; 11 middle bases align to TRBD2. The DNA sequence is as follows: TGTGCCAGCAGCTTAGCGCTGGCTAGCGGGGGGGATACGCAGTATTTT. This codes for CASSLALASGGDTQYF.